This T cell receptor beta chain was recorded in a study of preoperative IRX-2 immunotherapy in early breast cancer. As for treatment: preoperative locoregional IRX-2 cytokine immunotherapy. This table comes from immunoSEQ multiplex PCR, and its TCRdb copy is limited to in-frame clones, with some not included. The sample carries around 88,000 clones, roughly 88% recorded once. The clonotype originates from a human donor with breast cancer. Sequenced here: tumor tissue, sampled after IRX-2 immunotherapy.

In DNA, the CDR3 is TGTGCTAGTGGCAGCCAGGGCGGGATTAGTGGGACCCAGTACTTC. Protein: CASGSQGGISGTQYF. This rearrangement joins TRBV12-5 to TRBJ2-5, with D maybe TRBD2 (6 bases). Trimming took off 6 bases at V and 7 bases at J, with 21 bases between the two ends. From germline, CDR1 is LGHNT and CDR2 FRNRAP. The CDR3 totals 15 residues.